One T cell receptor beta chain is described in this entry. Germline values: CDR1 LNHNV, CDR2 YYDKDF (reference sequence). V gave up 4 bases and J gave up 6 bases, with 18 bases separating them. The CDR3 consists of 15 residues. The data belong to a study of blood T cell repertoires in COVID-19. The assay was immunoSEQ multiplex PCR, and TCRdb's table has in-frame clones only and misses some. This table has about 200,000 clones, 80% to 85% appearing once. The J gene is TRBJ1-2, the V gene TRBV15; perhaps TRBD1 as D (6 bases). The TCR sequence derives from a woman aged 25 to 39 who had been exposed to COVID-19. Sample: PBMCs or T cells enriched from blood (not recorded which). For the CDR3, the DNA is TGTGCCACCAGCACCCCGCGGGGGGCGGCGGATGGCTACACCTTC. It codes for CATSTPRGAADGYTF.